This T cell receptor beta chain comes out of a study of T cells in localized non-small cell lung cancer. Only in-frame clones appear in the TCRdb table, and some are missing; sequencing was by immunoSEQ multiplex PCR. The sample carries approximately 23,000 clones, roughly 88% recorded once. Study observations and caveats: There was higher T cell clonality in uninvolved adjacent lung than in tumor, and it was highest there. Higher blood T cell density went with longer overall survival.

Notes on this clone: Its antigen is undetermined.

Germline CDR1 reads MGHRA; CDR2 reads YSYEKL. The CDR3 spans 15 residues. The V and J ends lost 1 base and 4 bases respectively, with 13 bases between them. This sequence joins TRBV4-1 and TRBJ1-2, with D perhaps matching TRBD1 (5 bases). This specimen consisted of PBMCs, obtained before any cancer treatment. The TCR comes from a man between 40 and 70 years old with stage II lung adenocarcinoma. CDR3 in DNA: TGCGCCAGCAGCCAAGGCGGGACGGAGCCCTATGGCTACACCTTC. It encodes CASSQGGTEPYGYTF.